This T cell receptor beta chain appears in the sequencing data of a study of shared clonotypes between healthy human individuals. Findings of the study overall: Lower generation probabilities were found for non-shared clonotypes than for those shared by all four donors.

The germline V gene has CDR1 GTSNPN and CDR2 SVGIG (reference sequence). The length of the CDR3 is 14 residues. V lost 2 bases to trimming and J lost 5 bases, with 16 bases between them. Data came from immunoSEQ multiplex PCR; TCRdb stores just in-frame clones and leaves some out. The table shows roughly 1 million clones, with 60% to 80% occurring only once. To note about this clone: Antigen specificity is unknown.

This clonotype was obtained from a man between 18 and 35 years old in good health. The sample was memory CD4+ T cells sorted from blood. Subset specified: CD45RA-negative fraction. The chain employs TRBV30 and TRBJ2-7; the D gene is possibly TRBD1 (5 bases). CDR3 loop: CAWSSRAWGNEQYF. Written as DNA, the CDR3 is TGTGCCTGGAGTAGCAGGGCCTGGGGAAACGAGCAGTACTTC.